What follows is one T cell receptor (beta chain) and its context. Participants came from some 26 US areas, aged about 18 to 95 years. Germline CDR1 reads MNHEY; CDR2 reads SVGAGI. The CDR3 contains 15 residues. The V gene lost 6 bases and the J gene lost 1 base, with 15 bases spanning the gap. This specimen belongs to a study of blood T cell repertoires in COVID-19. About the research overall: Specimens from acute and convalescent COVID-19 originated in the United States, Italy and Spain.

In the original analysis: How many nucleated cells were present was estimated from reference gene primer amplification. Clones were sequenced by immunoSEQ multiplex PCR, and TCRdb holds only the in-frame ones, with some missing. The D gene and trimming were derived from the DNA, and the V and J assignments and clone size from that table. This table holds roughly 220,000 clones, around 91% found once. The chain uses TRBV6-5 and TRBJ2-5; D is perhaps TRBD1 (5 bases). Sequencing was done on a sample of PBMCs or T cells enriched from blood (not recorded which). This clonotype was obtained from a woman younger than 35 in a cohort exposed to, infected with or recovered from COVID-19 (not recorded which). The CDR3 loop is CASSHNGQGQETQYF. Written as DNA, the CDR3 is TGTGCCAGCAGCCACAACGGACAAGGCCAAGAGACCCAGTACTTC.